A single sample gave rise to the 27 T cell receptor beta chains below, sequenced in a study of post-analysis software for immune sequencing data. Antigens for these TCRs are unknown. Unique molecular identifiers were present in the TCR beta cDNA libraries. MiXCR, applied by TCRdb to the PCR reads, yields one record per CDR3 protein. Altogether roughly 700,000 distinct CDR3 sequences are present, roughly 30% being singletons, with the ten largest covering around 0.56%. General observations from the study: TRBV5-6, TRBV5-1 and TRBV20-1 belonged to a set of roughly 5 TRBV segments that were more frequent in patients than controls.

Specimen: blood. All receptors derive from a girl aged 5 to 17 with multiple sclerosis.

The rearrangement joins TRBV2 to TRBJ2-2; D might be TRBD1 (5 bases). Germline V gene sequence: CDR1 SNHLY, CDR2 FYNNEI. The CDR3 consists of 17 residues. V was clipped by 7 bases and J by 3 bases, with 21 bases between them. The CDR3 DNA follows: TGTGCCAGCACCCAATGGGGCAGACGGCCGGACACCGGGGAGCTGTTTTTT. It translates to CASTQWGRRPDTGELFF.

The chain recombines TRBV5-6 with TRBJ2-1, with a possible D match to TRBD2 (6 bases). This CDR3 spans 15 amino acids. CDR1 is SGHDT, CDR2 YYEEEE, per germline. Deletions cut 2 bases from V and 15 bases from J, with 24 bases between. The CDR3 loop reads CASSFAGRPRANVFF. The CDR3 bases are TGTGCCAGCAGCTTCGCGGGACGCCCGAGGGCCAACGTGTTCTTC.

The rearrangement uses TRBV2 and TRBJ2-5; 9 bases fit TRBD1. Germline values: CDR1 SNHLY, CDR2 FYNNEI. This CDR3 spans 15 amino acids. Unmatched junction bases numbered 16, after V lost 6 bases and J lost 11 bases. The CDR3: CASSQDRGITDTQYF. In nucleotides, the CDR3 is TGTGCCAGCAGCCAGGACAGGGGAATCACAGATACGCAGTACTTC.

The rearrangement joins TRBV6-5 to TRBJ2-3; TRBD2 aligns across 11 bases. There are 15 residues in the CDR3. V lost 0 bases, J lost 8 bases, and 4 bases stayed unmatched. Germline assignment: CDR1 MNHEY and CDR2 SVGAGI. CDR3 residues: CASSYSGTSGSTQYF. DNA for the CDR3: TGTGCCAGCAGTTACTCCGGGACTAGCGGTTCTACGCAGTATTTT.

This clonotype was observed a few times. The chain joins TRBV27 to TRBJ2-7, with D unclear. V was cut by 0 bases and J by 8 bases, with 14 bases left in between. The CDR3 sequence is 14 residues long. Germline V gene data show CDR1 as MNHEY and CDR2 as SMNVEV (reference sequence). This CDR3 reads CASSLSWNTKKQYF. CDR3 nucleotides: TGTGCCAGCAGTTTATCATGGAACACCAAGAAGCAGTACTTC.

The chain uses TRBV5-1 and TRBJ2-3; D is perhaps TRBD1 (6 bases). V lost 2 bases, J lost 6 bases, and 16 bases lay in between. This CDR3 contains 15 residues. Germline values: CDR1 SGHRS, CDR2 YFSETQ. CDR3 in amino acids: CASSFVQGSKDTQYF. The CDR3 DNA follows: TGCGCCAGCAGCTTTGTGCAGGGGTCTAAGGATACGCAGTATTTT.

This clonotype has a count of ten or more. The V and J genes are TRBV29-1 and TRBJ2-1; no clear D. Trimming removed 4 bases at V and 6 bases at J, with 19 bases between. Germline lookup yields CDR1 SQVTM and CDR2 ANQGSEA. The CDR3 length is 15 residues. CDR3 loop: CSVVDGGLRANEQFF. Here the CDR3 DNA reads TGCAGCGTTGTTGACGGTGGCCTTCGGGCCAATGAGCAGTTCTTC.

The chain combines TRBV12-3 or TRBV12-4 with TRBJ2-1; D is ambiguous. The CDR3 consists of 16 residues. The ends were cut back, 5 bases at V and 0 bases at J, with 14 bases in the middle. Here the CDR3 DNA reads TGTGCCAGCAGTCCCCTGGGGTTAAGCTCCTACAATGAGCAGTTCTTC. It codes for CASSPLGLSSYNEQFF.

The chain combines TRBV7-2 with TRBJ2-7, with D perhaps matching TRBD2 (5 bases). The CDR3 has 14 amino acids. Trimming removed 8 bases from V and 0 bases from J, with 14 bases in between. CDR1 is SGHTA, CDR2 FQGNSA, per germline. The DNA for the CDR3 is TGTGCCAGCTCCCGGAGGTCGGACTCCTACGAGCAGTACTTC. Protein sequence: CASSRRSDSYEQYF. The full variable domain, with the rest looked up from reference TRBV7-2 and TRBJ2-7, is GAGVSQSPSNKVTEKGKDVELRCDPISGHTALYWYRQSLGQGLEFLIYFQGNSAPDKSGLPSDRFSAERTGGSVSTLTIQRTQQEDSAVYLCASSRRSDSYEQYFGPGTRLTVT.

The chain links TRBV10-2 to TRBJ2-3; 14 bases line up with TRBD2. V lost 6 bases and J lost 3; bases outside the gene matches: 11. The germline V gene encodes CDR1 WSHSY and CDR2 SAAADI. The CDR3 loop spans 18 amino acids. As DNA, the CDR3 is TGCGCCAGCAGCGAAGGGACTAGCGGGAGATATAGGACAGATACGCAGTATTTT. Translating gives CASSEGTSGRYRTDTQYF.

This chain links TRBV7-2 with TRBJ2-4, with unresolved D. The germline V gene has CDR1 SGHTA and CDR2 FQGNSA. The V end lost 6 bases, the J end lost 9 bases, and 15 bases lay between the germline ends. CDR3 length: 13 residues. The CDR3 sequence is CASSSHALGIQYF. CDR3 in DNA: TGTGCCAGCAGTTCCCATGCGTTGGGCATTCAGTACTTC.

This clonotype was counted between two and nine times. This chain connects TRBV7-9 to TRBJ2-1; D may match TRBD1 or TRBD2 (6 bases each). The CDR3 covers 16 residues. Trimming stripped 5 bases from V and 2 bases from J, with 16 bases between. Germline-derived CDR1 and CDR2 are SEHNR and FQNEAQ (reference sequence). The CDR3: CASSPETGAAYNEQFF. CDR3 DNA sequence: TGTGCCAGCAGCCCCGAAACGGGGGCCGCCTACAATGAGCAGTTCTTC.

This clonotype was detected only a few times. The chain has TRBV12-3 or TRBV12-4 and TRBJ2-5; 11 bases match TRBD2. This CDR3 comprises 15 residues. V was pared by 7 bases and J by 5 bases, with 9 bases of the junction left unmatched. CDR3 nucleotide sequence: TGTGCCAGCACACATAGCGGGGGGGCCTTGGAGACCCAGTACTTC. Translation: CASTHSGGALETQYF.

J is TRBJ2-3 and V is TRBV7-2, with 8 positions matching TRBD2. The junction had 5 bases not matched to a gene; V was cut back by 5 bases and J by 4 bases. The CDR3 covers 14 residues. Germline-derived CDR1 and CDR2 are SGHTA and FQGNSA. The CDR3 sequence: CASSTGAGADTQYF. The CDR3 nucleotides read TGTGCCAGCAGCACTGGAGCGGGGGCAGATACGCAGTATTTT.

This chain uses TRBV7-6 with TRBJ2-1; D not resolved. V was cut by 5 bases and J by 5 bases, with 13 bases left in between. The CDR3 spans 14 residues. CDR1 and CDR2 (germline): SGHVS, FNYEAQ. CDR3 sequence reads: CASSGNVMDNEQFF. DNA of the CDR3: TGTGCCAGCAGCGGGAACGTTATGGACAATGAGCAGTTCTTC.

This clonotype was picked up a small number of times. The gene calls are TRBV6-2 or TRBV6-3 and TRBJ2-1; D assignment may be TRBD1 or TRBD2 (6 bases each). The J call may be mistaken, given a closer DNA end match to TRBJ2-7. The CDR3 consists of 18 residues. Looked up from germline, CDR1 is MNHEY and CDR2 is SVGEGT. The CDR3 sequence is CASVSNVAGHNSYNEQYF. The CDR3 DNA follows: TGTGCCAGCGTGAGCAATGTCGCGGGACACAACTCCTACAATGAGCAGTACTTC.

This clonotype was recorded at least ten times. The CDR3 nucleotides are TGCGCCAGCAGCCAATGGGATTTAGGCAATGAGCAGTTCTTC. Protein: CASSQWDLGNEQFF. The chain employs TRBV4-3 and TRBJ2-1; no reliable D call. With 2 bases removed from V and 6 bases from J, the gap between germline ends came to 11 bases. The CDR3 runs to 14 residues. Germline V gives CDR1 LGHNA, CDR2 YSLEER.

This rearrangement joins TRBV20-1 to TRBJ1-1; D remains ambiguous. The CDR3 runs to 13 residues. Deletions cut 4 bases from V and 0 bases from J, with 9 bases between. The germline CDR1 and CDR2 sequences are DFQATT and SNEGSKA (reference sequence). Written as DNA, the CDR3 is TGCAGTGCTAAGGTTGACATGAACACTGAAGCTTTCTTT. This sequence encodes CSAKVDMNTEAFF.

The chain has TRBV6-2 or TRBV6-3 and TRBJ2-4, with D tentatively TRBD2 (5 bases). V lost 0 bases, J lost 1 base, and 10 bases lay in between. The germline gives CDR1 MNHEY, CDR2 SVGEGT. This CDR3 is 16 amino acids long. In DNA, the CDR3 is TGTGCCAGCAGTTACTCGAGGACGGGGGCCAAAAACATTCAGTACTTC. It encodes CASSYSRTGAKNIQYF.

This CDR3 is CAGKRGRDNQPQHF. CDR3 DNA sequence: TGTGCCGGCAAACGTGGACGGGACAATCAGCCCCAGCATTTT. The V call is TRBV12-3 or TRBV12-4, the J call TRBJ1-5; D remains unclear. V was shortened by 11 bases and J by 3 bases, with 17 bases between the two germline ends. This CDR3 is 14 amino acids long.

This sequence joins TRBV7-2 and TRBJ2-5; TRBD1 or TRBD2 may be the D gene (6 bases each). The CDR3 extends over 14 amino acids. Germline CDR1 SGHTA, CDR2 FQGNSA. The germline V and J ends were trimmed by 2 bases and 12 bases, with 19 bases remaining between them. Here the CDR3 reads CASSLTPARGQEYF. The DNA for the CDR3 is TGTGCCAGCAGCTTAACCCCGGCACGGGGGCAAGAGTACTTC.

V is TRBV19 and J is TRBJ2-1; TRBD2 aligns across 9 bases. CDR3 length: 16 residues. In germline, CDR1 is LNHDA, CDR2 SQIVND (reference sequence). V lost 1 base, J lost 7 bases, and 8 bases stayed unmatched. The CDR3: CASSIGLSGSSNEQFF. As DNA, the CDR3 is TGTGCCAGTAGTATAGGCCTTAGCGGGAGTTCAAATGAGCAGTTCTTC.

The chain is built from TRBV7-9 and TRBJ2-5; TRBD1 matches at 9 bases. CDR1 is SEHNR and CDR2 is FQNEAQ in the germline V gene (reference sequence). The CDR3 is 15 residues long. V lost 5 bases to trimming and J lost 5 bases; unmatched junction nucleotides: 9. The CDR3 loop is CASSRWGQGAETQYF. CDR3 sequence (DNA): TGTGCCAGCAGCCGCTGGGGACAGGGTGCGGAGACCCAGTACTTC.

The chain is built from TRBV10-3 and TRBJ2-7; 7 positions match TRBD2. CDR1 and CDR2 (germline): ENHRY, SYGVKD. The V and J ends lost 5 bases and 0 bases, in that order; junction bases with no gene match: 7. This CDR3 region has 15 residues. CDR3 coding DNA: TGTGCCATCAGTCTCCGGGAGGACGGCTCCTACGAGCAGTACTTC. Encoded protein: CAISLREDGSYEQYF.

The gene calls are TRBV20-1 and TRBJ2-5; the match to TRBD2 covers 11 bases. The CDR3 runs to 15 residues. The germline V gene has CDR1 DFQATT and CDR2 SNEGSKA (reference sequence). V trimming: 3 bases; J trimming: 8 bases; junction bases outside the gene matches: 11. The CDR3 spells CSASPRLAGKHTQYF. The CDR3 nucleotides read TGCAGTGCTAGTCCTCGACTAGCGGGAAAACATACCCAGTACTTC.

This clonotype appeared a few times. This CDR3 is CATSRGRSSYNEQFF. CDR3 DNA sequence: TGTGCCACCAGCAGAGGCAGGAGCTCCTACAATGAGCAGTTCTTC. V and J are TRBV15 and TRBJ2-1; no clear D. V was trimmed by 1 base and J by 0 bases, leaving 7 bases between them. Germline CDR1 reads LNHNV; CDR2 reads YYDKDF (reference sequence). CDR3 size: 15 residues.

This clonotype was detected ten times or more. J is TRBJ2-4 and V is TRBV6-1, with a possible D match to TRBD1 (6 bases). The CDR3 loop spans 13 amino acids. From germline, CDR1 is MNHNS and CDR2 SASEGT. V shed 6 bases and J shed 8 bases, with 14 bases lying between them. CDR3 residues: CASSDRLTDIQYF. Written as DNA, the CDR3 is TGTGCCAGCAGCGACAGGTTAACGGACATTCAGTACTTC.